Listed below are T cell receptor beta chains from one sample, sequenced in a study of CD4 T cells in relation to SARS-CoV-2 and coronaviruses. Clones were sequenced by immunoSEQ multiplex PCR, and TCRdb holds only the in-frame ones, with some missing. Of roughly 63,000 clones listed, about 95% are singletons. The material sequenced was naive CD4+ T cells from PBMCs. All receptors come from a human donor in good health. Each CDR3 is given without its conserved first and last residue. Fields, in order: clone size, J gene, V gene, CDR3 protein. Clone size is given for some rows only: seen once, a few or many times, or a class if the clone is expanded.

once	TRBJ2-7	TRBV5-1	ASSFQSGSVDEQY
.	TRBJ2-7	TRBV4-1	ASTQGLAVPYEQY
.	TRBJ1-1	TRBV28	ATRGVSEAF
.	TRBJ2-3	TRBV10-1	ASAAGTSTDTQY
once	TRBJ2-1	TRBV5-8	ASTQKDGREQF
.	TRBJ2-2	TRBV30	AWSSWAKNTGELF
.	TRBJ2-1	TRBV24-1	ATRKNEQGALDNEQF
.	TRBJ2-3	TRBV5-4	ASRPPGDTQY
.	TRBJ1-1	TRBV5-1	ASSLFKTGGHTEAF
.	TRBJ1-4	TRBV5-1	ASSSTGSYNEKLF
.	TRBJ2-6	TRBV24-1	ATSGGGTGANVLT
.	TRBJ2-1	TRBV10-2	ASSETGRNNEQF
.	TRBJ2-7	TRBV4-1	ASSQVLSGTGGSHEQY
.	TRBJ1-1	TRBV3-1/TRBV3-2	ASSQLSGNTEAF
.	TRBJ2-7	TRBV5-1	ASSLGGTGDYYEQY
.	TRBJ2-7	TRBV7-8	ASSLVADRGPYEQY
once	TRBJ2-1	TRBV21-1	ASSKVGTGDNEQF
.	TRBJ1-6	TRBV11-2	ASSLGSNSPLH
.	TRBJ1-4	TRBV18	ASSPRDGYEKLF
.	TRBJ2-4	TRBV12-3/TRBV12-4	ASRLAKNIQY
.	TRBJ2-1	TRBV7-9	ASSPESSTHNEQF
.	TRBJ1-4	TRBV9	ASSSRQGNEKLF
.	TRBJ1-2	TRBV9	ASSVTRDPVGGYGYT
.	TRBJ2-7	TRBV11-2	ASSLARVGGEQY
.	TRBJ1-2	TRBV12-3/TRBV12-4	ASRTTGRSGYT
.	TRBJ2-7	TRBV28	ASSFAGGRYEQY
.	TRBJ1-2	TRBV5-1	ASSLGLITNYGYT
.	TRBJ1-1	TRBV11-2	ASSLAWNTEAF
.	TRBJ2-3	TRBV5-4	ASSLRGSYRTDTQY
.	TRBJ1-5	TRBV19	ASVGQGASNQPQH
.	TRBJ2-7	TRBV27	ASSLSRVAYEQY
.	TRBJ1-6	TRBV18	ASSPQGAVAVRGSPLH
.	TRBJ2-7	TRBV3-1/TRBV3-2	ASSQDLGAREQY
once	TRBJ2-1	TRBV3-1/TRBV3-2	ASSPTYGLAGSYNEQF
.	TRBJ2-5	TRBV11-2	ASSHRAAQETQY
.	TRBJ2-6	TRBV2	ASQGTGANVLT
.	TRBJ2-2	TRBV24-1	ATSDPLSGRGGELF
.	TRBJ2-7	TRBV11-2	ASSQTGHSEYEQY
few	TRBJ2-7	TRBV6-5	ASSSRGGYEQY
.	TRBJ1-1	TRBV9	ASSAGGTGRSEAF
.	TRBJ2-7	TRBV5-6	ASSLEGQGRYEQY
.	TRBJ2-1	TRBV12-5	ASGLCTPIITYNEQF
.	TRBJ2-5	TRBV5-1	ASRLERETQY
.	TRBJ2-5	TRBV11-2	ASSLNPAGTQETQY
once	TRBJ2-6	TRBV7-3	ASSSRGRVSGANVLT
once	TRBJ2-3	TRBV19	ASSIGGVPPPDTQY
.	TRBJ1-6	TRBV5-1	ASSLAPQATNSPLH
.	TRBJ2-2	TRBV6-5	ASSYAQRNTGELF